The entry below describes one TCR beta chain. Both 60 Vbeta primers and 13 Jbeta primers went into the PCR. Sequenced by immunoSEQ multiplex PCR; TCRdb stores in-frame clones only, minus some. Of 65,000 or so clones in the sample, roughly 80% were seen once. The data were taken from a study of cytomegalovirus exposure and HLA in healthy donors. V lost 5 bases and J lost 2, with 11 bases in between. The germline CDR1 and CDR2 sequences are MNHEY and SMNVEV (reference sequence). CDR3 size: 14 residues. The chain combines TRBV27 with TRBJ2-3; D uncertain. The sample comprised PBMCs. This receptor was obtained from a girl aged 10 to 17 in good health and CMV-seropositive. The CDR3 coding sequence is TGTGCCAGCAGTCTCCTAAATTCCACAGATACGCAGTATTTT. Residues: CASSLLNSTDTQYF.